This is a list of T cell receptor beta chains from one sample in a study of cytomegalovirus exposure and HLA in healthy donors. Profiling relied on immunoSEQ multiplex PCR, and the TCRdb table lists in-frame clones only, not all of them. This sample has over 85,000 clones; over 65% occur once, and the top ten carry just over 2.5%. The sample taken for sequencing was PBMCs. All receptors come from a middle-aged man in good health and CMV-seronegative. Each CDR3 is given without its conserved first and last residue. The order of the fields is D gene, J gene, V gene, CDR3 protein. The D gene is left open where the match is weak.

. TRBJ2-4 TRBV5-1 ASSGQGINIQY
TRBD2 TRBJ2-3 TRBV27 ASSLLGLAATDTQY
. . TRBV13 ASSPTGPVSYEQY
. TRBJ1-1 TRBV19 ASSTQGITEAF
. TRBJ2-3 TRBV6-5 ASSYSRGGPDTQY
. TRBJ2-1 TRBV7-2 ASSLARMSLEQF
. TRBJ2-7 TRBV5-1 ASSLGTDEQY
. TRBJ2-2 TRBV7-8 ASSHGSNTGELF
TRBD1 TRBJ2-7 TRBV2 ASSEPTGGFEQY
. TRBJ2-7 TRBV5-1 ASSLLAGSYEQY
. TRBJ2-7 TRBV4-3 ASSQDKYRGGYEQY
. TRBJ2-5 TRBV9 ASSTPGDLWRETQY
TRBD1 TRBJ2-7 TRBV2 ASTGQGLTYEQY
. TRBJ2-3 TRBV7-2 ASSLVSGSTDTQY
TRBD1 TRBJ2-7 TRBV10-1 ARRTGTASSYEQY
TRBD1 TRBJ1-1 TRBV19 ASLTGGGGVTEAF
TRBD1 TRBJ1-2 TRBV5-1 ASSTGQDPMSYT
. TRBJ1-1 TRBV19 ASSITGNTEAF
TRBD2 TRBJ2-5 TRBV9 ASSGYSGGQQETQY
TRBD1 TRBJ1-4 TRBV4-3 ASSSRGRREKLF
TRBD1 TRBJ2-7 TRBV27 ASSRGQGYEQY
TRBD2 TRBJ2-3 TRBV7-8 ASSLALSGTSGNTQY
. TRBJ2-2 TRBV13 ASSSSNTGELF
TRBD2 TRBJ2-3 TRBV30 AWRGTSGERGAGDTQY